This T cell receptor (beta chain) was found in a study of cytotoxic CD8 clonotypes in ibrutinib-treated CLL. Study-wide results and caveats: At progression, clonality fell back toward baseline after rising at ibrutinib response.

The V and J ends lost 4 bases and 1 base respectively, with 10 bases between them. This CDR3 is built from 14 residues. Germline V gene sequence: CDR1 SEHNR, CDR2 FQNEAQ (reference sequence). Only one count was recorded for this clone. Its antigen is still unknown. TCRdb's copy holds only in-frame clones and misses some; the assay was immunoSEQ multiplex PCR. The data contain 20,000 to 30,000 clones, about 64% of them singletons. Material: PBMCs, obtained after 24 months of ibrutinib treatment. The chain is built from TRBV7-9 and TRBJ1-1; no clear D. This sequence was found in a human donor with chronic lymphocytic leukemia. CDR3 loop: CASSSSRGNTEAFF. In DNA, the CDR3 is TGTGCCAGCAGCTCGAGTCGAGGGAACACTGAAGCTTTCTTT.